This T cell receptor beta chain emerged from a study of blood T cell repertoires in COVID-19. Study as a whole: Material from acute and convalescent COVID-19 was sourced from the United States, Italy and Spain.

The data were produced by immunoSEQ multiplex PCR, yet TCRdb's version contains in-frame clones alone and is incomplete. The repertoire holds roughly 72,000 clones, with around 90% as singletons. This clone has ten or more counts. The CDR3 consists of 14 residues. The V gene's germline CDR1 is MNHEY and CDR2 SVGEGT. V was clipped by 2 bases and J by 0 bases, with 8 bases between them. The receptor was derived from a human donor in a cohort sampled during active COVID-19. The gene calls are TRBV6-2 or TRBV6-3 and TRBJ2-7; a possible D gene is TRBD1 (5 bases). Sequencing used peripheral blood. CDR3 sequence reads: CASSYGHSSYEQYF. The DNA for the CDR3 is TGTGCCAGCAGTTACGGACATTCCTCCTACGAGCAGTACTTC.